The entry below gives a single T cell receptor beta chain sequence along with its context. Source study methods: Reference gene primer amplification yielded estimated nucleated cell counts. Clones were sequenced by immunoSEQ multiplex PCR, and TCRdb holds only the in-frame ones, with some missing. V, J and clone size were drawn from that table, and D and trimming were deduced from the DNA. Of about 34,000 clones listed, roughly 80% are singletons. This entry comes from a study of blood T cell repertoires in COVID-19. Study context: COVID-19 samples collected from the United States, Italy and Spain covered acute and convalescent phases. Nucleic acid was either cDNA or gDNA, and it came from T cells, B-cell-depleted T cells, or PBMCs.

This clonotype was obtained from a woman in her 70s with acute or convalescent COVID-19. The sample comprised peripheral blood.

The CDR3 DNA is TGTGCCAGCAGCGCCAGGGATAACTATGGCTACACCTTC. Encoded protein: CASSARDNYGYTF. The chain couples TRBV9 to TRBJ1-2; a weak D match, TRBD1 (5 bases). V lost 3 bases and J 1 base, leaving 7 bases between the germline ends. This CDR3 region has 13 residues. The germline V gene encodes CDR1 SGDLS and CDR2 YYNGEE.